This TCR beta chain stems from a study of T cell responses to AZD1222 COVID-19 vaccine (dated by TCRdb to about 2021). About the full investigation: TCR sequencing covered about 230 trial participants: nearly 210 given two doses of AZD1222 and 26 given two doses of MenACWY control vaccine. Trial participants were enrolled by age into subgroups of 18-55, 56-69 and 70-plus years, and 148, 28 and 57 TCR-sequenced participants, respectively, were included in these subgroups. Study-wide findings and limitations: Because no day 14 peak-response samples were available, repertoires were characterized only after the peak T cell response. Most participants were white British and females outnumbered males, and the authors suggested that clonal diversity may have been underestimated. A significant rise in spike-specific TCR breadth and depth was observed after two AZD1222 doses relative to day 0 and relative to MenACWY recipients. CD4 TCRs associated with the vaccine covered the entire spike protein, and the dominant responses were in regions 160-218 and 743-854. Reportedly, almost half of the unique spike-specific TCRs recognized epitopes lying outside the regions that are mutated in the B.1.351 and B.1.1.7 variants. Conclusions about previously exposed vaccinees are limited because only a handful of AZD1222 recipients were SARS-CoV-2 seropositive at baseline. The 56-69-year group was small, and its depth increase did not reach significance, likely because of low power.

As regards this clone: The antigen it recognizes is unknown. No base-level quality is on record; no much larger clone is a single base apart.

The sample's time point, from its label and the paper: about 28 days (+/-7) after the second vaccine dose. AZD1222 recipients whose second dose came at about 4 weeks and those whose second dose came at about 12 weeks were combined into one group, since spike-specific TCR depth and breadth did not differ between the two schedules. Vaccinee samples came from UK trials COV001 and COV002, including a single-blind randomized controlled phase 2/3 trial of AZD1222 (ChAdOx1 nCoV-19) in healthy adults. For TCRbeta chain sequencing, PBMC samples from trial participants were taken at day 0 and at day 28 after the second dose. The CDR3 spans 16 residues, from the cysteine through the phenylalanine. Only the CDR3 part of the read is kept: 48 bases, read in frame from the first base. Reading the germline V gene gives CDR1 SGHAT and CDR2 FQNNGV. The junction carries 19 bases between V and J, which are trimmed by 3 bases and 7 bases respectively.

The CDR3 regions of human TCRbeta chains were analyzed by immunosequencing. In the original analysis: TCRs in the repertoires were matched against a reference library of SARS-CoV-2-specific TCRs that had been generated with the MIRA antigen-specificity platform. Breadth was defined as the fraction of unique TCRs that were SARS-CoV-2-associated, and depth was defined as the fraction of total T cells that were SARS-CoV-2-associated. Using the MIRA data, every spike-specific TCR was mapped to the spike region that the TCR reacted to and assigned to either a CD4 or a CD8 class. Log10-transformed breadth and depth values were compared by one-way ANOVA with Sidak's multiple comparisons tests. TCRdb provides this immuneACCESS table in a form limited to in-frame rearrangements. Some clones are lacking; in checked studies, under half of them reflect an unresolved V gene, and why the rest are absent is not known. D and trimming were read from the DNA, whereas the V and J calls and clone size are those reported in that table. The sample table holds just under 75,000 clones, of which 80% were seen once. The ten most abundant clones make up approximately 47% of the sample.

Recombination connected TRBV11-2 to TRBJ2-1, and the D gene may be TRBD2, 6 bases matching. The material was peripheral blood, obtained 28 days after the second AZD1222 dose. The clonotype originates from an adult who received the AZD1222 COVID-19 vaccine. The DNA is as follows: TGTGCCAGCAGCTTCTACGGCGGGGCGGTTATAAATGAGCAGTTCTTC. This codes for CASSFYGGAVINEQFF.